The clone carrying this TCR beta chain was observed at least ten times. What it binds is unknown. The sample originates from a study of T cells in Graves' hyperthyroidism and ophthalmopathy. Over 18 months, lack of ophthalmopathy progression marked Graves' hyperthyroidism as stable. Hyperthyroidism, newly diagnosed and lasting under 2 months, affected patients aged 18 to 65. The CDR3 consists of 13 residues. With 6 bases removed from V and 2 bases from J, the gap between germline ends came to 10 bases. Germline V gene lookup returns CDR1 SGHTA and CDR2 FQGTGA. Study observations and caveats: The model anticipated ophthalmopathy a median about 7.1 months pre-onset.

From RNA transcripts, TCR beta CDR3 regions were amplified. First-round RT-PCR of the TCR CDR3 relied on the HTBI primer set. TCRdb analysed the multiplex PCR reads with MiXCR anew, one entry per CDR3 protein. The sample has about 360,000 distinct CDR3 sequences; roughly 19% are singletons. V and J are TRBV7-3 and TRBJ2-5; D not resolved. The sequence was obtained from a woman in her late teens or twenties with Graves' hyperthyroidism. Sequenced: blood. CDR3: CASSLGVQETQYF. The CDR3 nucleotides read TGTGCCAGCAGTTTGGGTGTGCAAGAGACCCAGTACTTC.